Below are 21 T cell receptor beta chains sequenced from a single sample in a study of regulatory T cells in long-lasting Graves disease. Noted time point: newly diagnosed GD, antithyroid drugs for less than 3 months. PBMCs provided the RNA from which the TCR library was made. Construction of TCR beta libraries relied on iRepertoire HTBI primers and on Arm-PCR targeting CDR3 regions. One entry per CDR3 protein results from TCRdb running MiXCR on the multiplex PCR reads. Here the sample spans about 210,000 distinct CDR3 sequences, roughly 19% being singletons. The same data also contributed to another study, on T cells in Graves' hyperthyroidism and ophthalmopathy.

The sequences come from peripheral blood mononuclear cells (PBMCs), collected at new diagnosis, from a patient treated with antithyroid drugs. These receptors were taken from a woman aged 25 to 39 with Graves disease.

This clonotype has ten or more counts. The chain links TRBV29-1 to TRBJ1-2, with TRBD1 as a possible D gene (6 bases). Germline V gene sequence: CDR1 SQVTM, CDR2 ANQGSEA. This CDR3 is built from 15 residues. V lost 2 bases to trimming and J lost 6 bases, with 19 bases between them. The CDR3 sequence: CSVETPTGARDGYTF. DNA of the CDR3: TGCAGCGTTGAAACCCCAACGGGGGCCAGGGATGGCTACACCTTC.

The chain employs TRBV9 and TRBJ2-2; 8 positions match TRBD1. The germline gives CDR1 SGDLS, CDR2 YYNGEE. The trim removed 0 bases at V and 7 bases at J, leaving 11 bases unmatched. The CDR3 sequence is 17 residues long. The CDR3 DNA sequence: TGTGCCAGCAGCGTAGATCCTCTCCAGGGGGCAGGCGGGGAGCTGTTTTTT. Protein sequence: CASSVDPLQGAGGELFF.

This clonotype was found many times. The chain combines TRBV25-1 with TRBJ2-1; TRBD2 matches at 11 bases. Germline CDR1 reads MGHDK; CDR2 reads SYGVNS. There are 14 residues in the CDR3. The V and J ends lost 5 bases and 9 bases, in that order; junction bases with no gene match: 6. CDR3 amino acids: CASSTSGSVGEQFF. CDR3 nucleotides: TGTGCCAGCAGTACTAGCGGGAGCGTGGGTGAGCAGTTCTTC.

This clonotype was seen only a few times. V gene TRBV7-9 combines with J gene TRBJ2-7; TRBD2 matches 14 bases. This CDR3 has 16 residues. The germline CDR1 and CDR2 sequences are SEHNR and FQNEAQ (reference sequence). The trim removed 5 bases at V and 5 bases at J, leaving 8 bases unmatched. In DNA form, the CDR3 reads TGTGCCAGCAGCCCCGGGACTAGCGGGAGATTCAACGAGCAGTACTTC. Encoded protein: CASSPGTSGRFNEQYF.

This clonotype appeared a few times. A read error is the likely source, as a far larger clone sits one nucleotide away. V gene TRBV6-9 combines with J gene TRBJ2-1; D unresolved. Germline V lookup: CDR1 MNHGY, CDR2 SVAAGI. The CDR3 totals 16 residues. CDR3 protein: CACSYYPPPGDNEQFF. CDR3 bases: TGTGCCTGCAGTTATTACCCGCCTCCTGGAGACAATGAGCAGTTCTTC.

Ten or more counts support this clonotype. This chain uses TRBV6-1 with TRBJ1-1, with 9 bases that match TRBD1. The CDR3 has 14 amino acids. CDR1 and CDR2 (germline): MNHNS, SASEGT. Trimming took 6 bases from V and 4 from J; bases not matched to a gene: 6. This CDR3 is CASRPVTGGTEAFF. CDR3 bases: TGTGCCAGCAGACCAGTGACAGGGGGCACTGAAGCTTTCTTT.

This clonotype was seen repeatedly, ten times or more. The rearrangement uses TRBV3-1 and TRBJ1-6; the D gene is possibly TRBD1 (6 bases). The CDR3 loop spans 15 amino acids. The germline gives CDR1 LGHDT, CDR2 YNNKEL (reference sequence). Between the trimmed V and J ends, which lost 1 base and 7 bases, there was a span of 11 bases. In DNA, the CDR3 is TGTGCCAGCAGCCAAGGTCTGGGGGCCAATTCACCCCTCCACTTT. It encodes CASSQGLGANSPLHF.

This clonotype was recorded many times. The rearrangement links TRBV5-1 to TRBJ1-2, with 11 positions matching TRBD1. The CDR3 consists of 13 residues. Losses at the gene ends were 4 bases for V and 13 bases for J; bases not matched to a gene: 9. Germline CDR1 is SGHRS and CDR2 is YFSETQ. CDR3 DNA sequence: TGCGCCAGCAGCCTGACGGACAGGGGGCATATCACCTTC. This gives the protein CASSLTDRGHITF.

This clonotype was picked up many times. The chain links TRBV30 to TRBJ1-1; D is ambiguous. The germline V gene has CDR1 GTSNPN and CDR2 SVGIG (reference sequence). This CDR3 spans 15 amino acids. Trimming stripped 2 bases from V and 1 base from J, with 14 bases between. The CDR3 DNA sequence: TGTGCCTGGAGTTTGGGTGGATGGAGGAACACTGAAGCTTTCTTT. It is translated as CAWSLGGWRNTEAFF.

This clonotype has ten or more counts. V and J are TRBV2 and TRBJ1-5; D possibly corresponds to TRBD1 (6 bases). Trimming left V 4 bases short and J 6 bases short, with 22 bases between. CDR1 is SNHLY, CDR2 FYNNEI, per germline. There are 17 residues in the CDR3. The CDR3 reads CASSGGNRQVGTQPQHF. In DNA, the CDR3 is TGTGCCAGCAGTGGGGGAAACAGACAGGTGGGGACTCAGCCCCAGCATTTT.

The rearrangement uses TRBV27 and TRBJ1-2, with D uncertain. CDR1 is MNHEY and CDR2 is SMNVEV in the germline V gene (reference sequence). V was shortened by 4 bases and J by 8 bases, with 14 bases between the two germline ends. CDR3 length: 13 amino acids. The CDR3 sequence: CASSSPGFGGYTF. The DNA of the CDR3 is TGTGCCAGCAGTTCCCCTGGGTTCGGAGGCTACACCTTC.

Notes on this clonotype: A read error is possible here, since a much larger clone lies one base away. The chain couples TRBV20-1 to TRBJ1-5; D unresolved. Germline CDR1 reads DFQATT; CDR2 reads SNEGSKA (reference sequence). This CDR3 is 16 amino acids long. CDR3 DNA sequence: TGCAGTGCTAGTTCCCCCTCGTCAATTCCTAATCCGCCCCAGCATTTT. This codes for CSASSPSSIPNPPQHF.

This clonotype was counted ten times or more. Here the CDR3 DNA reads TGTGCCAGCAGTCCCCGACTGGATTCCGCCAATGAGCAGTTCTTC. This encodes CASSPRLDSANEQFF. J is TRBJ2-1 and V is TRBV28, with D unclear. The CDR3 covers 15 residues. V lost 5 bases and J 6 bases, leaving 17 bases between the germline ends. Germline V gene sequence: CDR1 MDHEN, CDR2 SYDVKM.

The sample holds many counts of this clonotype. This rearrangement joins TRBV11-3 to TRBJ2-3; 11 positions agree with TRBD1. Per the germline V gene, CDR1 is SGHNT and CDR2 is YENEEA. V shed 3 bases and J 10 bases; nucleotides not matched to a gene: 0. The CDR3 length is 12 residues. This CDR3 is CASSLDRGPQYF. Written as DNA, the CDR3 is TGTGCCAGCAGCTTGGACAGGGGGCCGCAGTATTTT.

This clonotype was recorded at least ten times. The CDR3 DNA reads TGTGCCAGCCGTGCCTTCCCGACGAGCTCCTACAATGAGCAGTTCTTC. Amino acid sequence: CASRAFPTSSYNEQFF. This chain joins TRBV27 and TRBJ2-1; D remains unclear. Deletions cut 8 bases from V and 0 bases from J, with 17 bases between. The CDR3 loop spans 16 amino acids. CDR1 and CDR2 (germline): MNHEY, SMNVEV (reference sequence).

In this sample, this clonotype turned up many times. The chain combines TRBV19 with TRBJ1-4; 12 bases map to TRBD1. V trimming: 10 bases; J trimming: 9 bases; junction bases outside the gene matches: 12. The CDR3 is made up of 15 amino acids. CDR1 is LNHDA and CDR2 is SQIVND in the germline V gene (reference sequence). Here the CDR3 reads CATDSGTGGAKKLFF. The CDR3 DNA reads TGTGCCACGGATTCCGGGACAGGGGGCGCGAAAAAACTGTTTTTT.

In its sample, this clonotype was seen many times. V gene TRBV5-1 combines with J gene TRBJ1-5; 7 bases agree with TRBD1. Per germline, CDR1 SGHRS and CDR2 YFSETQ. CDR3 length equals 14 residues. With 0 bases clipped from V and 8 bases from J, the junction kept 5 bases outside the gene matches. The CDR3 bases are TGCGCCAGCAGCTTGGGGGGAGGGGGCGAGCCCCAGCATTTT. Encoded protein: CASSLGGGGEPQHF.

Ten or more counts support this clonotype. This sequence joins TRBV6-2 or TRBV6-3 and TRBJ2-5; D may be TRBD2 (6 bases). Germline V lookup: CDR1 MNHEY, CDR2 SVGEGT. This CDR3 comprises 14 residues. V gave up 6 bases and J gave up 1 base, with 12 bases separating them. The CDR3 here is CASRGVGGQETQYF. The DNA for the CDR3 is TGTGCCAGCAGGGGCGTGGGGGGCCAAGAGACCCAGTACTTC.

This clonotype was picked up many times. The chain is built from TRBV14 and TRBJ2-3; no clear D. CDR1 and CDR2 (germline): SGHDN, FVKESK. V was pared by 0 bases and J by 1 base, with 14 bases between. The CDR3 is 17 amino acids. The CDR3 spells CASSQDGPEGGTDTQYF. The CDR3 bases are TGTGCCAGCAGCCAAGACGGGCCCGAAGGAGGCACAGATACGCAGTATTTT.

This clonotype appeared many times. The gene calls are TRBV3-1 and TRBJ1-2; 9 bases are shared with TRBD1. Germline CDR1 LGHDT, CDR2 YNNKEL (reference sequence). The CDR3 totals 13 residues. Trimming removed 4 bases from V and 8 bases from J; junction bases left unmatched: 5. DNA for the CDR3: TGTGCCAGCAGCCCTCGGACAGGGGTCGGCTACACCTTC. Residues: CASSPRTGVGYTF.

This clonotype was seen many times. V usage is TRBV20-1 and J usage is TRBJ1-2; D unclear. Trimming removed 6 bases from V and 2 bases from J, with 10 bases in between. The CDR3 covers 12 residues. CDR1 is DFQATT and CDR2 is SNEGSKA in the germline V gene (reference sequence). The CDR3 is CSARSFNYGYTF. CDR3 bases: TGCAGTGCCCGATCGTTCAACTATGGCTACACCTTC.